This is a list of T cell receptor beta chains from one sample in a study of blood T cells in healthy people across ages. TCRdb itself ran the 5' RACE reads through MiXCR, one entry per CDR3 protein. The profile shows 790,000 or so distinct CDR3 sequences, roughly 56% of them singletons. The sample consisted of blood. The receptor set was obtained from a man aged 35 to 55 in good health. The CDR3 runs from the conserved cysteine through the conserved F or W. D genes are given only for firm matches. The size entry is marked missing in some rows and otherwise reads once, few, many or a size class.

V	size	J	D	CDR3	DNA
TRBV7-2	.	TRBJ2-7	.	CASSPHSTYEQYF	TGTGCCAGCAGCCCCCACAGTACCTACGAGCAGTACTTC
TRBV29-1	.	TRBJ2-6	.	CSVGGTPSGANVLTF	TGCAGCGTAGGGGGAACCCCCTCTGGGGCCAACGTCCTGACTTTC
TRBV29-1	once	TRBJ2-5	.	CSVEVRKETQYF	TGCAGCGTTGAGGTCCGAAAAGAGACCCAGTACTTC
TRBV6-5	.	TRBJ2-7	TRBD1	CASSLRRTGEPEQYF	TGTGCCAGCAGCCTCCGCCGGACAGGGGAACCCGAGCAGTACTTC
TRBV7-2	.	TRBJ1-5	TRBD1	CASSTRDRQAGNQPQHF	TGTGCCAGCAGCACCCGGGACAGGCAAGCTGGCAATCAGCCCCAGCATTTT
TRBV28	.	TRBJ2-5	TRBD2	CASSEAPGTNNEQYF	TGTGCCAGCAGTGAGGCCCCCGGGACTAACAATGAGCAGTACTTC
TRBV7-6	few	TRBJ2-1	TRBD2	CASSLAISGAYNEQFF	TGTGCCAGCAGCTTAGCGATTAGCGGGGCCTACAATGAGCAGTTCTTC
TRBV25-1	.	TRBJ2-5	TRBD1	CASSEKQGIRTGETQYF	TGTGCCAGCAGTGAGAAACAGGGGATTCGAACTGGAGAGACCCAGTACTTC
TRBV29-1	.	TRBJ2-5	.	CSVPGRPGGETQYF	TGCAGCGTCCCTGGACGGCCTGGCGGTGAGACCCAGTACTTC
TRBV7-9	.	TRBJ1-2	TRBD1	CASSSTFAGTGPYGYTF	TGTGCCAGCAGCTCCACTTTCGCCGGGACAGGCCCATATGGCTACACCTTC
TRBV4-1	few	TRBJ2-3	.	CASSQADGSTDTQYF	TGCGCCAGCAGCCAAGCGGACGGCAGCACAGATACGCAGTATTTT
TRBV29-1	.	TRBJ1-1	TRBD1	CSAGTGLNTEAFF	TGCAGCGCCGGGACAGGGCTGAACACTGAAGCTTTCTTT
TRBV29-1	few	TRBJ1-1	.	CSVGSFGDTEAFF	TGCAGCGTTGGATCCTTTGGGGACACTGAAGCTTTCTTT
TRBV29-1	.	TRBJ2-7	TRBD2	CSVGGTGGSKPSEQYF	TGCAGCGTTGGCGGTACTGGCGGGAGTAAACCCAGCGAGCAGTACTTC
TRBV9	few	TRBJ2-5	.	CASSVGGTTQETQYF	TGTGCCAGCAGCGTAGGTGGGACCACTCAAGAGACCCAGTACTTC
TRBV29-1	few	TRBJ2-5	TRBD2	CSGAGSETQYF	TGCAGCGGAGCGGGGTCAGAGACCCAGTACTTC
TRBV7-3	.	TRBJ2-2	.	CASSQSDTGELFF	TGTGCCAGCAGCCAAAGCGACACCGGGGAGCTGTTTTTT
TRBV3-1	.	TRBJ2-2	TRBD2	CASSQGLRLAGGPAGELFF	TGTGCCAGCAGCCAAGGTTTAAGACTAGCGGGGGGGCCGGCCGGGGAGCTGTTTTTT
TRBV7-6	.	TRBJ2-1	.	CASSLFSRDSSYNEQFF	TGTGCCAGCAGCTTATTCTCGCGCGATAGCTCCTACAATGAGCAGTTCTTC
TRBV29-1	.	TRBJ1-2	TRBD1	CSVGTGQGEGNYGYTF	TGCAGCGTGGGGACGGGACAGGGCGAAGGGAACTATGGCTACACCTTC
TRBV6-5	.	TRBJ2-6	.	CASSYWAGKTSGANVLTF	TGTGCCAGCAGTTACTGGGCAGGAAAAACCTCTGGGGCCAACGTCCTGACTTTC
TRBV11-2	.	TRBJ2-1	TRBD1	CASSYRQGLTYNEQFF	TGTGCCAGCAGCTACCGACAGGGATTAACCTACAATGAGCAGTTCTTC
TRBV3-1	.	TRBJ1-6	.	CASSQGVRDNSPLHF	TGTGCCAGCAGCCAAGGGGTCAGGGATAATTCACCCCTCCACTTT
TRBV29-1	.	TRBJ2-7	TRBD2	CSVDWGGSSYEQYF	TGCAGCGTTGATTGGGGCGGGAGCTCCTACGAGCAGTACTTC
TRBV12-3/TRBV12-4	.	TRBJ2-5	.	CASSLGRDRETQYF	TGTGCCAGCAGTTTAGGCAGGGATAGGGAGACCCAGTACTTC
TRBV4-3	.	TRBJ2-5	.	CASSQVGFSRRETQYF	TGCGCCAGCAGCCAAGTTGGGTTTAGTAGGCGAGAGACCCAGTACTTC
TRBV24-1	.	TRBJ2-2	.	CATSGESELFF	TGTGCCACCAGTGGTGAATCGGAGCTGTTTTTT
TRBV6-5	.	TRBJ2-1	TRBD1	CASSYFAGGNEQFF	TGTGCCAGCAGTTACTTTGCAGGGGGAAATGAGCAGTTCTTC
TRBV29-1	many	TRBJ2-5	TRBD1	CSVENPRQGKKETQYF	TGCAGCGTTGAAAATCCGCGACAGGGGAAAAAAGAGACCCAGTACTTC
TRBV7-3	few	TRBJ2-6	.	CASSAYPPGSSSGANVLTF	TGTGCCAGCAGCGCCTACCCCCCGGGCTCCAGCTCTGGGGCCAACGTCCTGACTTTC
TRBV29-1	.	TRBJ1-1	.	CSVKTGQNTEAFF	TGCAGCGTGAAGACAGGACAGAACACTGAAGCTTTCTTT
TRBV9	.	TRBJ2-5	.	CASSVDSRETQYF	TGTGCCAGCAGCGTAGATAGCCGAGAGACCCAGTACTTC
TRBV4-3	.	TRBJ2-3	TRBD1	CASSPGTGFFQYF	TGCGCCAGCAGCCCCGGGACAGGGTTCTTTCAGTATTTT
TRBV11-2	.	TRBJ1-2	.	CASSLELQINYGYTF	TGTGCCAGCAGCTTAGAGTTACAGATTAACTATGGCTACACCTTC
TRBV5-6	.	TRBJ2-3	.	CASSFRVVGDTQYF	TGTGCCAGCAGCTTCAGGGTGGTTGGAGATACGCAGTATTTT
TRBV15	.	TRBJ2-1	.	CATSREASYNEQFF	TGTGCCACCAGCAGAGAGGCCTCCTACAATGAGCAGTTCTTC
TRBV24-1	few	TRBJ2-5	.	CATSAGGEKEETQYF	TGTGCCACCAGTGCGGGGGGCGAAAAGGAAGAGACCCAGTACTTC
TRBV5-1	.	TRBJ2-7	TRBD1	CASSLDAQGDSYEQYF	TGCGCCAGCAGCTTGGATGCCCAGGGGGACTCCTACGAGCAGTACTTC
TRBV28	.	TRBJ2-4	.	CASTLIPGDIQYF	TGTGCCAGTACTCTTATCCCCGGGGACATTCAGTACTTC
TRBV3-1	.	TRBJ1-4	.	CASSQDGPGRHEKLFF	TGTGCCAGCAGCCAAGATGGGCCAGGGCGACATGAAAAACTGTTTTTT
TRBV3-1	.	TRBJ1-5	.	CASSLRQANQPQHF	TGTGCCAGCAGCCTTCGACAGGCCAATCAGCCCCAGCATTTT
TRBV14	.	TRBJ2-1	.	CASSQVPGDNEQFF	TGTGCCAGCAGCCAAGTTCCGGGGGACAATGAGCAGTTCTTC
TRBV12-3/TRBV12-4	.	TRBJ1-2	.	CATSTGTSYGHTF	TGTGCCACCAGCACCGGGACAAGCTATGGCCACACCTTC
TRBV7-8	once	TRBJ2-7	.	CASSLVRSTPYEQYF	TGTGCCAGCAGCTTAGTGAGGTCCACACCCTACGAGCAGTACTTC
TRBV4-3	few	TRBJ2-1	TRBD2	CASSQDSGTSLPYNEQFF	TGCGCCAGCAGCCAAGATTCCGGGACTAGCCTGCCCTACAATGAGCAGTTCTTC
TRBV7-6	.	TRBJ1-5	TRBD1	CASSPTGGRQPQHF	TGTGCCAGCAGCCCTACAGGGGGCCGTCAGCCCCAGCATTTT
TRBV20-1	.	TRBJ1-2	.	CSASFGGVGYTF	TGCAGTGCTAGTTTCGGGGGGGTCGGCTACACCTTC
TRBV27	.	TRBJ2-1	TRBD2	CASSPRTTSGIHNEQFF	TGTGCCAGCAGTCCAAGAACGACTAGCGGGATCCACAATGAGCAGTTCTTC
TRBV25-1	.	TRBJ1-5	.	CASSESGVGNQPQHF	TGTGCCAGCAGTGAATCTGGTGTTGGGAATCAGCCCCAGCATTTT
TRBV10-3	.	TRBJ1-2	.	CAISESAANYGYTF	TGTGCCATCAGTGAGTCGGCAGCCAACTATGGCTACACCTTC